These 26 T cell receptor beta chains were all obtained from the same sample, sequenced in a study of blood T cell repertoires in COVID-19. Produced via immunoSEQ multiplex PCR; TCRdb's table is partial and in-frame only. The sample lists 200,000 to 300,000 clones; 84% were seen once. Input material: peripheral blood. The receptors here all came from a man between 60 and 70 years old with acute or convalescent COVID-19.

This chain links TRBV7-2 with TRBJ1-1; 8 nucleotides line up with TRBD1. Germline V gene data show CDR1 as SGHTA and CDR2 as FQGNSA. This CDR3 region has 16 residues. The V and J ends lost 5 bases and 3 bases, in that order; junction bases with no gene match: 11. CDR3 residues: CASSQLFRGQDTEAFF. CDR3 coding DNA: TGTGCCAGCAGCCAACTATTCAGGGGGCAGGACACTGAAGCTTTCTTT.

The genes are TRBV11-2 and TRBJ2-2; 7 bases align to TRBD1. Germline trimming cut 6 bases from V and 5 bases from J; bases unmatched to any gene: 3. The CDR3 extends over 13 amino acids. Germline loops: CDR1 SGHAT, CDR2 FQNNGV. CDR3 coding DNA: TGTGCCAGCAGGCCGACAGGGACCGGGGAGCTGTTTTTT. Amino acids: CASRPTGTGELFF.

The rearrangement joins TRBV13 to TRBJ2-5, with 8 bases aligning to TRBD2. The CDR3 is 15 residues long. Germline V gene data show CDR1 as PRHDT and CDR2 as FYEKMQ (reference sequence). The junction had 9 bases not matched to a gene; V was cut back by 5 bases and J by 4 bases. This CDR3 reads CASSLSSGGGETQYF. The CDR3, as DNA: TGTGCCAGCAGCCTCTCATCCGGGGGGGGAGAGACCCAGTACTTC.

This chain connects TRBV7-8 to TRBJ1-2, with TRBD1 matching over 8 bases. The CDR3 is 13 amino acids. V was pared by 5 bases and J by 8 bases, with 7 bases of the junction left unmatched. The germline V gene has CDR1 SGHVS and CDR2 FQNEAQ. CDR3 amino acids: CASSLKTGEGYTF. The DNA of the CDR3 is TGTGCCAGCAGCCTAAAGACAGGGGAAGGCTACACCTTC.

The genes are TRBV18 and TRBJ2-1; perhaps TRBD2 as D (6 bases). CDR1 is KGHSH, CDR2 LQKENI, per germline. V was shortened by 2 bases and J by 4 bases, with 9 bases between the two germline ends. The CDR3 is 14 amino acids. For the CDR3, the DNA is TGTGCCAGCTCACCAGACGGGACTTACAATGAGCAGTTCTTC. Translating gives CASSPDGTYNEQFF. Drawing the rest from reference TRBV18 and TRBJ2-1, the complete variable domain is NAGVMQNPRHLVRRRGQEARLRCSPMKGHSHVYWYRQLPEEGLKFMVYLQKENIIDESGMPKERFSAEFPKEGPSILRIQQVVRGDSAAYFCASSPDGTYNEQFFGPGTRLTVL.

This clone was recorded only once. Other nucleotide sequences in the sample specify the same CDR3. The chain has TRBV5-4 and TRBJ2-1; 7 bases map to TRBD1. The CDR3 sequence is 15 residues long. The J segment lost 2 bases and the V segment lost 4 bases, leaving 6 bases of the junction unmatched. Germline loops: CDR1 SGHNT, CDR2 YYREEE (reference sequence). The CDR3 bases are TGTGCCAGCAGCCCCGACAGGGTTGCCTACAATGAGCAGTTCTTC. Translating gives CASSPDRVAYNEQFF.

The chain recombines TRBV3-1 (or the pseudogene TRBV3-2) with TRBJ2-3; 7 nucleotides align to TRBD2. This CDR3 comprises 16 residues. CDR1 and CDR2 from the germline V gene are LGHDT and YNNKEL (reference sequence). With 1 base clipped from V and 5 bases from J, the junction kept 9 bases outside the gene matches. The CDR3 here is CASSQVVSSGGDTQYF. CDR3 nucleotide sequence: TGTGCCAGCAGCCAAGTGGTGTCTAGCGGCGGAGATACGCAGTATTTT.

The V call is TRBV9, the J call TRBJ2-5; TRBD1 matches 10 bases. Germline CDR1 is SGDLS and CDR2 is YYNGEE. This CDR3 is built from 14 residues. With V trimmed by 3 bases and J by 5 bases, 4 bases remained unmatched. This CDR3 is CASSATGGAETQYF. The CDR3 coding sequence is TGTGCCAGCAGCGCGACAGGGGGCGCGGAGACCCAGTACTTC.

A few counts support this clone. The chain couples TRBV20-1 to TRBJ2-3; D remains unclear. The CDR3 is 12 residues long. Trimming pared 3 bases from V and 4 bases from J, leaving 8 bases between. Germline V gene data show CDR1 as DFQATT and CDR2 as SNEGSKA (reference sequence). CDR3 in DNA: TGCAGTGCTAGTCCTAGAGCAGATACGCAGTATTTT. Protein sequence: CSASPRADTQYF.

The genes are TRBV6-2 or TRBV6-3 and TRBJ1-5; D is unclear. This CDR3 has 14 residues. Trimming pared 2 bases from V and 2 bases from J, leaving 7 bases between. Germline V gene data show CDR1 as MNHEY and CDR2 as SVGEGT. The CDR3, as DNA: TGTGCCAGCAGTTACGGAGGCCGCAATCAGCCCCAGCATTTT. Protein: CASSYGGRNQPQHF.

The chain combines TRBV4-2 with TRBJ1-3; the D gene is possibly TRBD1 (6 bases). Trimming removed 0 bases from V and 2 bases from J, with 8 bases in between. This CDR3 contains 15 residues. Germline assignment: CDR1 LGHNA and CDR2 YNFKEQ. DNA for the CDR3: TGTGCCAGCAGCCAAGAGAACAGGGCTGGAAACACCATATATTTT. Protein product: CASSQENRAGNTIYF.

The V call is TRBV5-1, the J call TRBJ2-5; the D is unclear. Germline values: CDR1 SGHRS, CDR2 YFSETQ. This CDR3 comprises 16 residues. V was shortened by 3 bases and J by 2 bases, with 17 bases between the two germline ends. CDR3 in DNA: TGCGCCAGCAGCTCCACCCGACATACAATACAAGAGACCCAGTACTTC. Protein product: CASSSTRHTIQETQYF.

In DNA form, the CDR3 reads TGTGCCAGCTCTGGACAGGGGGTTAACGGCTATGGCTACACCTTC. Residues: CASSGQGVNGYGYTF. This rearrangement joins TRBV28 to TRBJ1-2, with 10 nucleotides matching TRBD1. The CDR3 length is 15 residues. V gave up 8 bases and J gave up 4 bases; unmatched junction bases: 10. Germline lookup yields CDR1 MDHEN and CDR2 SYDVKM.

This clone was detected a few times. This chain joins TRBV9 and TRBJ1-2, with a weak D call TRBD1 (5 bases). Germline CDR1 is SGDLS and CDR2 is YYNGEE. V lost 4 bases and J lost 4, with 14 bases in between. This CDR3 is 14 amino acids long. The CDR3 sequence: CASSPPQGGYGYTF. CDR3 nucleotides: TGTGCCAGCAGCCCCCCCCAGGGCGGCTATGGCTACACCTTC.

The V gene is TRBV7-9, the J gene TRBJ1-1; TRBD1 might be the D (5 bases). Germline V CDR1 and CDR2: SEHNR, FQNEAQ (reference sequence). With 5 bases removed from V and 6 bases from J, the gap between germline ends came to 10 bases. This CDR3 is built from 12 residues. CDR3 loop: CASSPGRAEAFF. DNA of the CDR3: TGTGCCAGCAGCCCAGGGAGGGCTGAAGCTTTCTTT.

The rearrangement links TRBV12-1 to TRBJ2-7; whether TRBD1, the table's D call, matches the DNA was not checked. TRBV12-1 is marked as a pseudogene. The CDR3 is 15 residues long. The CDR3 DNA reads TGTGCCAGCAGCTTTGCACAGGGGTGGAGGGGGGAGCAGTACTTC. This translates into CASSFAQGWRGEQYF.

The chain joins TRBV5-1 to TRBJ2-7, with a possible D match to TRBD2 (7 bases). Trimming took off 4 bases at V and 1 base at J, with 18 bases between the two ends. The CDR3 is 16 amino acids. CDR1 SGHRS and CDR2 YFSETQ come from the germline V gene. CDR3 loop: CASSAGRGARSYEQYF. The CDR3 nucleotides are TGCGCCAGCAGCGCTGGGAGGGGGGCGAGGTCCTACGAGCAGTACTTC.

The chain has TRBV19 and TRBJ2-4, with D perhaps matching TRBD2 (6 bases). Germline V gene data show CDR1 as LNHDA and CDR2 as SQIVND (reference sequence). The CDR3 has 16 amino acids. Deletions cut 3 bases from V and 2 bases from J, with 14 bases between. CDR3 sequence reads: CASSILGGGTKNIQYF. The CDR3 DNA is TGTGCCAGTAGTATTTTGGGGGGTGGAACCAAAAACATTCAGTACTTC.

The CDR3 DNA is TGCAGCGTGTATGACAGGGGGCAAGAGACCCAGTACTTC. Its translation: CSVYDRGQETQYF. This chain joins TRBV29-1 and TRBJ2-5; 9 nucleotides align to TRBD1. Germline V gene lookup returns CDR1 SQVTM and CDR2 ANQGSEA. This CDR3 contains 13 residues. The ends lost 6 bases at V and 2 bases at J; junction bases unmatched: 4.

This clone came up once. This chain uses TRBV4-3 with TRBJ2-1; TRBD1 matches 8 bases. V trimming: 1 base; J trimming: 4 bases; junction bases outside the gene matches: 3. This CDR3 contains 15 residues. Germline CDR1 and CDR2: LGHNA and YSLEER. CDR3 residues: CASSQARTGYNEQFF. CDR3 nucleotide sequence: TGCGCCAGCAGCCAAGCCAGGACAGGGTACAATGAGCAGTTCTTC.

The chain recombines TRBV27 with TRBJ2-1; TRBD2 might be the D (6 bases). Germline values: CDR1 MNHEY, CDR2 SMNVEV (reference sequence). The V gene lost 5 bases and the J gene lost 7 bases, with 18 bases spanning the gap. The CDR3 loop spans 15 amino acids. The CDR3 here is CASSPAGLKGNEQFF. The CDR3 region has the DNA TGTGCCAGCAGTCCGGCGGGGCTCAAGGGAAATGAGCAGTTCTTC.

The chain couples TRBV7-2 to TRBJ1-1; no clear D. The CDR3 is made up of 11 amino acids. The germline V gene has CDR1 SGHTA and CDR2 FQGNSA. The V and J ends lost 5 bases and 11 bases respectively, with 12 bases between them. In DNA form, the CDR3 reads TGTGCCAGCAGCGGAGGATCGGGTGCTTTCTTT. Residues: CASSGGSGAFF.

This chain connects TRBV27 to TRBJ2-5; 11 positions agree with TRBD2. V lost 5 bases to trimming and J lost 6 bases; unmatched junction nucleotides: 17. From germline, CDR1 is MNHEY and CDR2 SMNVEV (reference sequence). CDR3 length: 18 residues. The CDR3 sequence: CASSPRGSGRAVRKTQYF. The CDR3 region has the DNA TGTGCCAGCAGTCCCCGAGGTAGCGGGAGGGCAGTCAGGAAGACCCAGTACTTC.

This clone was seen a handful of times. The V gene is TRBV27, the J gene TRBJ2-4; D is perhaps TRBD1 (6 bases). The CDR3 has 14 amino acids. Germline CDR1 is MNHEY and CDR2 is SMNVEV (reference sequence). V lost 3 bases and J 0 bases, leaving 6 bases between the germline ends. This chain's CDR3 is CASSLGAAKNIQYF. CDR3 DNA: TGTGCCAGCAGTTTGGGGGCAGCCAAAAACATTCAGTACTTC.

The chain links TRBV28 to TRBJ1-2, with D hard to call. Per germline, CDR1 MDHEN and CDR2 SYDVKM. Trimming shortened V by 4 bases and J by 6 bases, and 15 bases separated the two germline ends. This CDR3 spans 14 amino acids. This CDR3 is CASSSSPKVDGYTF. CDR3 sequence (DNA): TGTGCCAGCAGTTCGAGCCCCAAAGTGGATGGCTACACCTTC.

V and J are TRBV11-1 and TRBJ2-1; D possibly corresponds to TRBD2 (6 bases). This CDR3 has 12 residues. Germline values: CDR1 SGHAT, CDR2 FQDESV (reference sequence). V was trimmed by 3 bases and J by 9 bases, leaving 9 bases between them. CDR3 in DNA: TGTGCCAGCAGCTTGGGGGGAACTGAGCAGTTCTTC. Translated, it gives CASSLGGTEQFF.